This TCR beta chain was identified in a study of CD8+CD57+ T cells in acquired aplastic anemia. Study information: DNA from sorted CD4+ and CD8+ cells averaged roughly 3.2 ug.

As to this clonotype: Its antigen is unidentified.

V lost 0 bases and J 14 bases, leaving 22 bases between the germline ends. From germline, CDR1 is SGHVS and CDR2 FNYEAQ. CDR3 length: 16 residues. Patients who underwent sequencing had shown CD8+CD57+ cell expansion by flow cytometry. Genomic DNA served as template for TCR beta VDJ and CDR3 profiling. TCRdb used MiXCR to reprocess the reads, holding one entry per CDR3 protein. The data contain about 260,000 distinct CDR3 sequences, around 82% of them singletons. General observations from the study: Levels of CD8+ Simpson's diversity were not significantly distinct in patients versus controls.

The V gene is TRBV7-6, the J gene TRBJ1-4; D gene unclear. The sample was sorted CD4+, CD8+, or CD8+CD57+ T cells (not recorded which) from PBMCs. The receptor's source is a human donor with aplastic anemia. CDR3 protein: CASSLAHGRRETQLFF. CDR3 DNA: TGTGCCAGCAGCTTAGCCCACGGGAGGCGAGAGACACAGCTGTTTTTT.